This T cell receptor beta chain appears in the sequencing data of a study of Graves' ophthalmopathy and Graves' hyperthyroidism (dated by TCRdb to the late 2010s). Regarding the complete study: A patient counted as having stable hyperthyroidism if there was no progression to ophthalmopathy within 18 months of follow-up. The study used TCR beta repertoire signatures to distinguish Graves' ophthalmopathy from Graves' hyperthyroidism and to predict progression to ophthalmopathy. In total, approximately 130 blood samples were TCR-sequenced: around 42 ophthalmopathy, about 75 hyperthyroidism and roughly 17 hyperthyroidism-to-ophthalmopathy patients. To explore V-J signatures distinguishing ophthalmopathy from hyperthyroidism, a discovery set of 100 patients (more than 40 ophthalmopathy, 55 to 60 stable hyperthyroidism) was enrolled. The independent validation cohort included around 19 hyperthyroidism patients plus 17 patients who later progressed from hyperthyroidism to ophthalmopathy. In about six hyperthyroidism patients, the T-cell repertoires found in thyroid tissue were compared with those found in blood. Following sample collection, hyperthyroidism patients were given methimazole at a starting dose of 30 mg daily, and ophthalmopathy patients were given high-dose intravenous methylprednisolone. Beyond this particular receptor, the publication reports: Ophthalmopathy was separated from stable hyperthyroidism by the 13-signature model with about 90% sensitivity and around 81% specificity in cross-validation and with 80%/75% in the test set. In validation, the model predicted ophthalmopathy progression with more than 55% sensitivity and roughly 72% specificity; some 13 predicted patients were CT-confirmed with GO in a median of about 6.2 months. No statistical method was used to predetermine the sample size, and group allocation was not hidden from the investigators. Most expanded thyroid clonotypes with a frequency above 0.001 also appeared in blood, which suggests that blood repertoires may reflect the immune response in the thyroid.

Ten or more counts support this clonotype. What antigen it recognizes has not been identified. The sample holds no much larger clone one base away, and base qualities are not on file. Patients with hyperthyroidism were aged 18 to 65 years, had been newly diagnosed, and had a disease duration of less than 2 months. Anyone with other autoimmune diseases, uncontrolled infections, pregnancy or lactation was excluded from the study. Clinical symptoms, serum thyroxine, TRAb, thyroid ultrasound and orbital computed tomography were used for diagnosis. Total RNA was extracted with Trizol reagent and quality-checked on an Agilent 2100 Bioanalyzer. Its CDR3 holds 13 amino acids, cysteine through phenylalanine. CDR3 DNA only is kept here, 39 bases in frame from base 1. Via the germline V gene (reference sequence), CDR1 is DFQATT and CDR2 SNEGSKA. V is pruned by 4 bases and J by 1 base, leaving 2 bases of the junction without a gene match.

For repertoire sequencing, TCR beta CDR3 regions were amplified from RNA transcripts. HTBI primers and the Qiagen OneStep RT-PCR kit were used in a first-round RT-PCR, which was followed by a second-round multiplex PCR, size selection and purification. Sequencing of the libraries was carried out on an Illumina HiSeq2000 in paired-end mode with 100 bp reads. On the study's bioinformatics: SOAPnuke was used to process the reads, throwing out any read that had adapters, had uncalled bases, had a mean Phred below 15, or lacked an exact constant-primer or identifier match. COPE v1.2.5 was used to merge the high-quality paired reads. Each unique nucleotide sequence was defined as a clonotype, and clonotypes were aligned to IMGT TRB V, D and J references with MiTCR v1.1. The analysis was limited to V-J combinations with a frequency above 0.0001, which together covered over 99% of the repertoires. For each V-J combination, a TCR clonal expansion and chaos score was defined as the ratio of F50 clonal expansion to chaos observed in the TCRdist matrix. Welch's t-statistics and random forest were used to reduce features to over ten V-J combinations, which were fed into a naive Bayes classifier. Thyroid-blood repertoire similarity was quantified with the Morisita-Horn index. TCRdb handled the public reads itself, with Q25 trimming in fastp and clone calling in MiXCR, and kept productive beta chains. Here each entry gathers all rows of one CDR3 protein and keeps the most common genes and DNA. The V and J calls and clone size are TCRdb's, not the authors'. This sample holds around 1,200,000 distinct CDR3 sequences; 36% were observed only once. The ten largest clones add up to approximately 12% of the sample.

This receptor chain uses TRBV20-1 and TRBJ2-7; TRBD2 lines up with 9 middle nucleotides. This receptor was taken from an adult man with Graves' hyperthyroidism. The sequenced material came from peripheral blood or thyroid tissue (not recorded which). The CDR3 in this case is CSAKTSGSYEQYF. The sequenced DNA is TGCAGTGCTAAGACTAGCGGTTCCTACGAGCAGTACTTC.